This T cell receptor (beta chain) comes out of a study of T cell responses to AZD1222 COVID-19 vaccine. Study as a whole: Second-dose intervals near 4 or 12 weeks were combined. Study-level findings and limits: Seropositive at baseline were only six AZD1222 recipients. The reported proportion of spike-specific TCRs targeting unmutated variant regions was nearly half. Compared with day 0, the breadth and depth of the Spike-specific TCR repertoire rose significantly after two doses of AZD1222.

Concerning this clone itself: Its antigen is unidentified.

Clones were sequenced by immunoSEQ multiplex PCR, and TCRdb holds only the in-frame ones, with some missing. This sample carries about 96,000 clones, about 90% of them seen once, and the ten largest clones take about 26%. The CDR3 covers 12 residues. In germline, CDR1 is SGHNT, CDR2 YENEEA. The ends were cut back, 2 bases at V and 12 bases at J, with 13 bases in the middle. The sequence was collected from an adult in good health. Material: peripheral blood, obtained on day 0 of AZD1222 vaccination. The rearrangement uses TRBV11-3 and TRBJ1-1, with a tentative D call TRBD1 (5 bases). CDR3 in amino acids: CASSLQGGVTFF. The CDR3 DNA follows: TGTGCCAGCAGCTTACAGGGAGGAGTGACTTTCTTT.